The entry that follows covers one TCR beta chain sequence. Its antigen remains unidentified. The CDR3 covers 15 residues. Germline CDR1 reads SGHDN; CDR2 reads FVKESK. V shed 0 bases and J shed 1 base, with 10 bases lying between them. This entry comes from a study of T cell responses to AZD1222 COVID-19 vaccine. The repertoire was sequenced with immunoSEQ multiplex PCR; TCRdb's copy has only in-frame clones and lacks some. The repertoire holds roughly 30,000 clones, with about 84% as singletons. Study-level results: Only a handful of individuals given AZD1222 were seropositive at baseline. Reportedly, close to half of spike-specific TCRs are directed against unmutated variant regions. Breadth and depth of Spike-specific TCRs rose after two AZD1222 doses. Clonal diversity may have been underestimated in mostly white British donors.

The sequence derives from an adult who received the AZD1222 COVID-19 vaccine. Sequencing used peripheral blood, obtained 28 days after the second AZD1222 dose. The rearrangement uses TRBV14 and TRBJ2-7; D is possibly TRBD1 (6 bases). For the CDR3, the DNA is TGTGCCAGCAGCCAAGATCCACAGGGATCCTACGAGCAGTACTTC. Translated: CASSQDPQGSYEQYF.